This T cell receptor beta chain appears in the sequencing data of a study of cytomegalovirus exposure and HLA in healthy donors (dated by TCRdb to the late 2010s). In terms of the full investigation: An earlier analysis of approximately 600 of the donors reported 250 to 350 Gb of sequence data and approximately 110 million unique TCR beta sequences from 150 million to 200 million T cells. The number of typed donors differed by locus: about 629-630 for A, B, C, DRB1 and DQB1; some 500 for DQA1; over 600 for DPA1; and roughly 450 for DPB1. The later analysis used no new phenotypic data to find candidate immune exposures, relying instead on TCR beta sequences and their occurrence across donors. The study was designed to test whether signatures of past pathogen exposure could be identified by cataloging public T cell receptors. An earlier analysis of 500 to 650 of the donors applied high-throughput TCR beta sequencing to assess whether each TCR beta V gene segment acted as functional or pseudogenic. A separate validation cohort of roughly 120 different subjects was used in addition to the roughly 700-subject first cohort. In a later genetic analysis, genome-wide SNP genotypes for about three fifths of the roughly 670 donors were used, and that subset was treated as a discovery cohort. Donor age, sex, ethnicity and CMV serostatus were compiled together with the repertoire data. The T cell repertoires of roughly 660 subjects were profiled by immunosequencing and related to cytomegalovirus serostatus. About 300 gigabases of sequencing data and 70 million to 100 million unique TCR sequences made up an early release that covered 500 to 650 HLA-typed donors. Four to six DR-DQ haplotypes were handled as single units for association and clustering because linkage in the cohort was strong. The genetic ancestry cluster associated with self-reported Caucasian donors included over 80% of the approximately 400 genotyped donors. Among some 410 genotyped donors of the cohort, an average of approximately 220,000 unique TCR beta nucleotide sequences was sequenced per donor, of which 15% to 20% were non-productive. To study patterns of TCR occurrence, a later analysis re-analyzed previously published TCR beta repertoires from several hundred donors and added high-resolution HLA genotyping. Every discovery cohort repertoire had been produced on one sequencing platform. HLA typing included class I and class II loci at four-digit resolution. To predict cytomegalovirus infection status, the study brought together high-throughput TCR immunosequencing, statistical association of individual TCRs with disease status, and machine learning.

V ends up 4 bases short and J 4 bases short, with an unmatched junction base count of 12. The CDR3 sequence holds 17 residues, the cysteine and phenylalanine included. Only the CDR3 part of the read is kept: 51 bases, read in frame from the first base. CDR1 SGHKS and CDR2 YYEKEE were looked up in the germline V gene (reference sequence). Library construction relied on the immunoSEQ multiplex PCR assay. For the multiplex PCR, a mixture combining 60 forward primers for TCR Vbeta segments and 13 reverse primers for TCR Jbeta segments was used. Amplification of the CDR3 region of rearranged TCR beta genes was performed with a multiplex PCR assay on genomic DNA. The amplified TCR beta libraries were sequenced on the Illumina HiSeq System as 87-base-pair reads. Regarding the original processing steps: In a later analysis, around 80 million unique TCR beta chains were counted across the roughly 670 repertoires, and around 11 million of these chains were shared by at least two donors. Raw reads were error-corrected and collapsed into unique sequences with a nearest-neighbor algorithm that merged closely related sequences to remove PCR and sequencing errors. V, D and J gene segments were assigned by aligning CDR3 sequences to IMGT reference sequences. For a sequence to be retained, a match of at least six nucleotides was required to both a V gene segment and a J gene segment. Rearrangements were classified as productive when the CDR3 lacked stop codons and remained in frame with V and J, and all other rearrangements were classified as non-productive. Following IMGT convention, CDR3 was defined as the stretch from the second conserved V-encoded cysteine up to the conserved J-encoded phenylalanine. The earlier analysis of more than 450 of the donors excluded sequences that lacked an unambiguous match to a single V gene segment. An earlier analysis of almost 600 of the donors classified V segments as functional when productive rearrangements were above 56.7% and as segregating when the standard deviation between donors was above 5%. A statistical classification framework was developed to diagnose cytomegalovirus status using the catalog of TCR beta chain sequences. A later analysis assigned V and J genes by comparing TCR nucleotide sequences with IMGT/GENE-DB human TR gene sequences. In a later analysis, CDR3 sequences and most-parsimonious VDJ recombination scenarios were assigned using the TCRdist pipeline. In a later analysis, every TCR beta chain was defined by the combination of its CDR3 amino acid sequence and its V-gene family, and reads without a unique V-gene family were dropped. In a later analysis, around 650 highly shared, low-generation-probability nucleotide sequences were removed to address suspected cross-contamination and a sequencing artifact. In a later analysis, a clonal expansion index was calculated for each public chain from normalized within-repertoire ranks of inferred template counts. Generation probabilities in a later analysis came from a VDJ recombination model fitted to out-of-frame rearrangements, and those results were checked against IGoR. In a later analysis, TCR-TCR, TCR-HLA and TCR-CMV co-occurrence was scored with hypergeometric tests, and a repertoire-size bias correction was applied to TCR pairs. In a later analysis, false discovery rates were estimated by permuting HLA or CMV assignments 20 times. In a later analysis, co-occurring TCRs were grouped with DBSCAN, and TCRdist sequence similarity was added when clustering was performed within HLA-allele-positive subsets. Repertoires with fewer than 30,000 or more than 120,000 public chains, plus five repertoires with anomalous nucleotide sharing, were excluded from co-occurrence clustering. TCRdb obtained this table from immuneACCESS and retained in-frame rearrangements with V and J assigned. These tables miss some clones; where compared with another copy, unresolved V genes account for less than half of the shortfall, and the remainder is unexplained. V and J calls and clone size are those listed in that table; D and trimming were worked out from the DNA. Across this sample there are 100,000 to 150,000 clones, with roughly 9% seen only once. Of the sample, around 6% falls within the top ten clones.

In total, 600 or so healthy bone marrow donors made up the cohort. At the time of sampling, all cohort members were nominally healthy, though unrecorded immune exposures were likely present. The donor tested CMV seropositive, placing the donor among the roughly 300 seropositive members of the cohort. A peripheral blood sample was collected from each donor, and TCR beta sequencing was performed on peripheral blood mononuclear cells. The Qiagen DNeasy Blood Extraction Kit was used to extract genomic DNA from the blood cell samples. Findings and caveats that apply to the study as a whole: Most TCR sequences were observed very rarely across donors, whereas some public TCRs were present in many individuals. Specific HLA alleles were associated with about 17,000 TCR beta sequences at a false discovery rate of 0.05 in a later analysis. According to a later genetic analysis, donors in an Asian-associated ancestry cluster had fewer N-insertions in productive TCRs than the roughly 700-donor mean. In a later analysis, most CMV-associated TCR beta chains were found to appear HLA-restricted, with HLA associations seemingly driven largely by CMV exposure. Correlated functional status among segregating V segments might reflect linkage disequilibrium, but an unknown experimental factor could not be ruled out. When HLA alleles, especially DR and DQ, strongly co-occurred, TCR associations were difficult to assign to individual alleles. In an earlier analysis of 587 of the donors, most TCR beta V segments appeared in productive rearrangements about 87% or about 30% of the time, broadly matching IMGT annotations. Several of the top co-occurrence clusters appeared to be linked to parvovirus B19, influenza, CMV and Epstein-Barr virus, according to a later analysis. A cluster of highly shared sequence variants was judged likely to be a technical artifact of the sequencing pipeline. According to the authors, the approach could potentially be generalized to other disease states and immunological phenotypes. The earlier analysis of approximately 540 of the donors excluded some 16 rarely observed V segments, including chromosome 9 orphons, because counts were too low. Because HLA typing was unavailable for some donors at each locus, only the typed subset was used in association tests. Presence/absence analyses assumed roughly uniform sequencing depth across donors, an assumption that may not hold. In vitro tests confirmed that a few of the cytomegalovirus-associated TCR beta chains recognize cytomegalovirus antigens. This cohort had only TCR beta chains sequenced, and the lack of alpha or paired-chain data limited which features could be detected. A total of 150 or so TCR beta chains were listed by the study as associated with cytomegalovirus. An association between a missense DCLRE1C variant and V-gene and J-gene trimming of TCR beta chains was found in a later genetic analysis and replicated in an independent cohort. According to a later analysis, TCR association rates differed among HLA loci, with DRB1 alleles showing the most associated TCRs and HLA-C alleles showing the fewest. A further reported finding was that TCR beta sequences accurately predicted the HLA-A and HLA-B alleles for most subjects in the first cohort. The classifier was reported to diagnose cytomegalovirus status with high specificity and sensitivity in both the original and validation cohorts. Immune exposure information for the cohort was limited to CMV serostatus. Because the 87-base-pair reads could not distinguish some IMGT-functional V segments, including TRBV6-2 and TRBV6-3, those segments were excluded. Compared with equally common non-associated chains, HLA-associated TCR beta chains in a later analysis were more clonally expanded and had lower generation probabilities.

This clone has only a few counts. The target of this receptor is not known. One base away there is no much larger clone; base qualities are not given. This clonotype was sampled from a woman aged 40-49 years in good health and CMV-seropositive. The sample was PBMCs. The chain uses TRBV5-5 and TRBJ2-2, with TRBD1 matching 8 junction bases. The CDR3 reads CASSAGTGNSRTGELFF. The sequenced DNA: TGTGCCAGCAGCGCCGGGACAGGAAATTCTCGCACCGGGGAGCTGTTTTTT.